These T cell receptor beta chains were read from a single sample in a study of spatial heterogeneity in lung cancer. TCRdb reanalysed the 5' RACE reads using MiXCR and keeps one entry per CDR3 protein. The sample comprises more than 9,000 distinct CDR3 sequences, 8.6% of which are singletons, and around 25% rests with the top ten. The specimen comprised PBMCs, sampled at surgery. The receptors here all came from a male donor with early-stage non-small cell lung cancer. Both conserved end residues are trimmed from each CDR3. Fields, in order: J gene, V gene, CDR3 protein.

j_gene: TRBJ2-1
v_gene: TRBV14
CDR3aa: ASSPPGASTSSYNEQF

j_gene: TRBJ2-5
v_gene: TRBV19
CDR3aa: ASSNRQVQETQY

j_gene: TRBJ2-7
v_gene: TRBV7-9
CDR3aa: ASSFGPEGKSYEQY

j_gene: TRBJ2-7
v_gene: TRBV20-1
CDR3aa: SARDPDRGTLYEQY

j_gene: TRBJ2-4
v_gene: TRBV7-8
CDR3aa: ASRGDGSKNIQY

j_gene: TRBJ2-1
v_gene: TRBV29-1
CDR3aa: SVELQGTNGEQF

j_gene: TRBJ2-5
v_gene: TRBV11-2
CDR3aa: ASHSGTGVDWQETQY

j_gene: TRBJ2-2
v_gene: TRBV20-1
CDR3aa: SARDGINIVGELF

j_gene: TRBJ2-7
v_gene: TRBV28
CDR3aa: ASSFSAYEQY

j_gene: TRBJ2-3
v_gene: TRBV11-2
CDR3aa: ASSLPSGGPTDTQY

j_gene: TRBJ2-2
v_gene: TRBV21-1
CDR3aa: ASSKEGTADTGELF

j_gene: TRBJ2-1
v_gene: TRBV5-4
CDR3aa: ASRSQGYNEQF

j_gene: TRBJ1-2
v_gene: TRBV19
CDR3aa: ASRAGGYT

j_gene: TRBJ1-2
v_gene: TRBV5-1
CDR3aa: ASSFSQGGYGYT

j_gene: TRBJ2-1
v_gene: TRBV6-6
CDR3aa: ASSYSLDRRGNEQF

j_gene: TRBJ2-3
v_gene: TRBV6-5
CDR3aa: ASSYSIPAGGTADTQY

j_gene: TRBJ2-3
v_gene: TRBV7-8
CDR3aa: ASSSWTSGGADTQY